This TCR beta chain is drawn from a study of post-analysis software for immune sequencing data. Across the whole study: Disease courses included relapsing-remitting, secondary progressive and progressive-relapsing multiple sclerosis. General observations from the study: Those with multiple sclerosis, the patient group, showed significantly lower normalized Chao1 diversity than controls. Four or five TRBV segments were more frequent in patients than controls; TRBV5-6, TRBV5-1 and TRBV20-1 belonged to this group.

With regard to this clonotype: What it binds is unknown.

CDR1 MNHEY and CDR2 SVGAGI come from the germline V gene. The CDR3 runs to 16 residues. V trimming: 2 bases; J trimming: 3 bases; junction bases outside the gene matches: 8. The authors incorporated unique molecular identifiers into the TCR beta cDNA libraries. A few hundred thousand cDNA molecules came from roughly 0.93 to 9.6 million T cells. In TCRdb, the PCR reads were re-called with MiXCR into one record per CDR3 protein. The sample records roughly 730,000 distinct CDR3 sequences, 25% to 30% being singletons. This receptor was obtained from a girl aged 5 to 17 with multiple sclerosis. The gene calls are TRBV6-5 and TRBJ2-7, with 9 bases that match TRBD1. Source material: blood. The chain's CDR3 is CASSYDDRGELYEQYF. Here the CDR3 DNA reads TGTGCCAGCAGTTACGACGACAGGGGGGAGCTCTACGAGCAGTACTTC.